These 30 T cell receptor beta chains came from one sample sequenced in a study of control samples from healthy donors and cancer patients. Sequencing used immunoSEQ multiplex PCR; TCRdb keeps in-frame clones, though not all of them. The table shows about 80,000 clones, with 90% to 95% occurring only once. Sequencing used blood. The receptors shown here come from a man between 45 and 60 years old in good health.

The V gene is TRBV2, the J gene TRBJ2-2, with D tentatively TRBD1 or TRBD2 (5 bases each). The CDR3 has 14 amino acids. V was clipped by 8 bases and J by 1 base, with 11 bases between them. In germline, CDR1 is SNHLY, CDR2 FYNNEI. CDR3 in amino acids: CASSGTENTGELFF. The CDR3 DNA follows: TGTGCCAGCTCCGGGACGGAGAACACCGGGGAGCTGTTTTTT.

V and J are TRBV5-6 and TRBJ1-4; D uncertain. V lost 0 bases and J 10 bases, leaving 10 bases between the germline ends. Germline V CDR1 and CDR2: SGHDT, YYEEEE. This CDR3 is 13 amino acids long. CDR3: CASSLGFRGKLFF. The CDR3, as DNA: TGTGCCAGCAGCTTGGGGTTTCGTGGAAAACTGTTTTTT.

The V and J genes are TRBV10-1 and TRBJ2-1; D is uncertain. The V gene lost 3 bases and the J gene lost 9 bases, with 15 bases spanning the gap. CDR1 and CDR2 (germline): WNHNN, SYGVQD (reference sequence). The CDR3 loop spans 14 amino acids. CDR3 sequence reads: CASSDNHPDVEQFF. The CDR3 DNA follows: TGCGCCAGCAGTGATAACCACCCTGACGTTGAGCAGTTCTTC.

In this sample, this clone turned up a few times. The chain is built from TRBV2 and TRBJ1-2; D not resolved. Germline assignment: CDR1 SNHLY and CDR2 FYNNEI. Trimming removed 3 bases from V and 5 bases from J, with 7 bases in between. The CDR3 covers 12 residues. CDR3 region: CASSELEYGYTF. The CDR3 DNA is TGTGCCAGCAGTGAGCTAGAATATGGCTACACCTTC.

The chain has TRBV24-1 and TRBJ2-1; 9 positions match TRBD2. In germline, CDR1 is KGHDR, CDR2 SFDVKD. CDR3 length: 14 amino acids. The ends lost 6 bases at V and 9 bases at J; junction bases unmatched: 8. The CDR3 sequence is CATSQRLAAREQFF. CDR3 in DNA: TGTGCCACCAGTCAGCGACTAGCGGCTCGTGAGCAGTTCTTC.

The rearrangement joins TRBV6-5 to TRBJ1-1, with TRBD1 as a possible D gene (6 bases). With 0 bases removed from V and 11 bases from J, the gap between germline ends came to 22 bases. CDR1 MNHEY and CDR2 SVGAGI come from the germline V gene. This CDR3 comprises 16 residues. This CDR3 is CASSYSISGAGVRAFF. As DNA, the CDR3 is TGTGCCAGCAGTTACTCGATCTCGGGGGCCGGGGTGAGGGCTTTCTTT.

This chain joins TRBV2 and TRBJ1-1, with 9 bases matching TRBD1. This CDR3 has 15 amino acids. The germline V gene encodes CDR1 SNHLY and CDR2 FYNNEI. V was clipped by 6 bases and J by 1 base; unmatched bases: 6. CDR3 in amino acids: CASRPRQGGNTEAFF. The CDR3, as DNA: TGTGCCAGCAGACCAAGACAGGGGGGGAACACTGAAGCTTTCTTT.

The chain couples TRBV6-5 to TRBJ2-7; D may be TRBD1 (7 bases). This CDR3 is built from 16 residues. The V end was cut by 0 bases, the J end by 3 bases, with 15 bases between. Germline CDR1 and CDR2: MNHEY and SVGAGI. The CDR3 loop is CASSYSAGQRYYEQYF. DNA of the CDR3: TGTGCCAGCAGTTACTCCGCGGGACAGCGATACTACGAGCAGTACTTC.

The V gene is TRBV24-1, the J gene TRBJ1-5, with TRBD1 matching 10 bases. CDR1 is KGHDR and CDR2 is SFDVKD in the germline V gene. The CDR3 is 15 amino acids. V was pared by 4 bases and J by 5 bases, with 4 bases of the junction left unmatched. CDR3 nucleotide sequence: TGTGCCACCAGTGAAGGGACAGGGGTTGATCAGCCCCAGCATTTT. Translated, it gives CATSEGTGVDQPQHF.

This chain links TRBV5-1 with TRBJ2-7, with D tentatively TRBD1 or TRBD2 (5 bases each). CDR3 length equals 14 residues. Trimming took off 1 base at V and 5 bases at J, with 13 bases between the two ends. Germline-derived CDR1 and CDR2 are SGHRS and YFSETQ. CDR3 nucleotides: TGCGCCAGCAGCTTGAGGGCTTTGGGGGACGAGCAGTACTTC. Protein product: CASSLRALGDEQYF.

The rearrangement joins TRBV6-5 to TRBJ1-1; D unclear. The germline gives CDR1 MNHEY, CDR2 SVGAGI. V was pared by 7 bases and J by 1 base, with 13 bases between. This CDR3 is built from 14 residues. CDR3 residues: CASNRRTGNTEAFF. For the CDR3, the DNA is TGTGCCAGCAACAGACGGACGGGGAACACTGAAGCTTTCTTT.

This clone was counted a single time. This CDR3 is CASSYNEQFF. The CDR3, as DNA: TGTGCCAGCAGTTACAATGAGCAGTTCTTC. The chain is built from TRBV6-1 and TRBJ2-1; D ambiguous. This CDR3 has 10 residues. Trimming left V 5 bases short and J 4 bases short, with 0 bases between. Germline loops: CDR1 MNHNS, CDR2 SASEGT.

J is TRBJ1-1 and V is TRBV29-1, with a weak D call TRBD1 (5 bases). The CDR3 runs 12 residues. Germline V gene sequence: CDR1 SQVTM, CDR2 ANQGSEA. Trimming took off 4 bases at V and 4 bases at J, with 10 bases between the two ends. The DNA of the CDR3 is TGCAGCGTTGCTCAGGGTGGCACTGAAGCTTTCTTT. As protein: CSVAQGGTEAFF.

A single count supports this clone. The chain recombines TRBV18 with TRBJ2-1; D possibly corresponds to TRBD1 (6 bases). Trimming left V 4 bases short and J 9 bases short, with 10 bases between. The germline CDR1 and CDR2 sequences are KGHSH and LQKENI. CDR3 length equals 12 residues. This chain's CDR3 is CASSLGGIEQFF. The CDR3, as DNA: TGTGCCAGCTCACTAGGGGGTATTGAGCAGTTCTTC.

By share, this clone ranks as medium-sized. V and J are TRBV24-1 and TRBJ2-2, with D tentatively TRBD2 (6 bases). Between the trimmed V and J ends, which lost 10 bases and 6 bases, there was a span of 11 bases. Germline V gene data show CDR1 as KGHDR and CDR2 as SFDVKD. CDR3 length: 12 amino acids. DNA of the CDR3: TGTGCCACAGGGCGGGGTCCCGGGGAGCTGTTTTTT. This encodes CATGRGPGELFF.

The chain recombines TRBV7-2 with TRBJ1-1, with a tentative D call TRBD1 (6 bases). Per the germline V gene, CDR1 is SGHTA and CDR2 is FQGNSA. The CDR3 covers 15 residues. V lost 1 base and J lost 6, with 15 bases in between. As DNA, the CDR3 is TGTGCCAGCAGCTTAGGGGACATACTGGGTGCTGAAGCTTTCTTT. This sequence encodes CASSLGDILGAEAFF.

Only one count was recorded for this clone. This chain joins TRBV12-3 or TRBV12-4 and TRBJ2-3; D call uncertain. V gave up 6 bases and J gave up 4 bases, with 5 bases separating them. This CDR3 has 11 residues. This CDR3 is CASSVADTQYF. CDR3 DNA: TGTGCCAGCAGCGTCGCAGATACGCAGTATTTT.

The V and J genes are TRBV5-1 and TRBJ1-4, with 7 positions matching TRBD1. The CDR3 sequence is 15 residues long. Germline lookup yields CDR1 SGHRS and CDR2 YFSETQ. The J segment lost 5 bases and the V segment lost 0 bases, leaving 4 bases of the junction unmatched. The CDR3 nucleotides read TGCGCCAGCAGCTTGGGCGGGACAGCAAATGAAAAACTGTTTTTT. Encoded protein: CASSLGGTANEKLFF. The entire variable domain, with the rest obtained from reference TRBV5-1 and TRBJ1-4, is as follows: KAGVTQTPRYLIKTRGQQVTLSCSPISGHRSVSWYQQTPGQGLQFLFEYFSETQRNKGNFPGRFSGRQFSNSRSEMNVSTLELGDSALYLCASSLGGTANEKLFFGSGTQLSVL.

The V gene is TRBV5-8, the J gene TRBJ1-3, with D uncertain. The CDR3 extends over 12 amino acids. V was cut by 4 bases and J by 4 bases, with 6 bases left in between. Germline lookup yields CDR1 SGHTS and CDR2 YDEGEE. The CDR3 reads CASSVGGNTIYF. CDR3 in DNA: TGTGCCAGCAGCGTCGGGGGAAACACCATATATTTT.

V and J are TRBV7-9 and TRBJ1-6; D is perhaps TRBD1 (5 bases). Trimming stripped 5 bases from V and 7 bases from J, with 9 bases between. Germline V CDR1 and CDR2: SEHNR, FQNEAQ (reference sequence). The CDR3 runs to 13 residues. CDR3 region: CASSREGNSPLHF. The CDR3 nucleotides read TGTGCCAGCAGCCGTGAGGGGAATTCACCCCTCCACTTT.

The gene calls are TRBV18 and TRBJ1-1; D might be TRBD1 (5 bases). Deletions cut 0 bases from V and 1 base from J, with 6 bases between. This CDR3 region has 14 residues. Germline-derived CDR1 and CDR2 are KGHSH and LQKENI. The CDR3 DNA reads TGTGCCAGCTCACCACCGGGGGGGAACACTGAAGCTTTCTTT. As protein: CASSPPGGNTEAFF.

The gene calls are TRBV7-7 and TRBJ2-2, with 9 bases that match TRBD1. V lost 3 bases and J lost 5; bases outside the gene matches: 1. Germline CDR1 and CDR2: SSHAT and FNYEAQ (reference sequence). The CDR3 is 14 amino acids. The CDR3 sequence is CASSLGTGTGELFF. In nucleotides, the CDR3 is TGTGCCAGCAGCTTGGGGACAGGGACCGGGGAGCTGTTTTTT.

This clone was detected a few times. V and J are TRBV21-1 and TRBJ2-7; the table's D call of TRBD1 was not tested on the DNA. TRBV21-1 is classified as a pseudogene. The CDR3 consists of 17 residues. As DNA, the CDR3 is TGTGCCAGCAGCAAAAGGAAAGTCCGGGACACCACCTACGAGCAGTACTTC. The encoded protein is CASSKRKVRDTTYEQYF.

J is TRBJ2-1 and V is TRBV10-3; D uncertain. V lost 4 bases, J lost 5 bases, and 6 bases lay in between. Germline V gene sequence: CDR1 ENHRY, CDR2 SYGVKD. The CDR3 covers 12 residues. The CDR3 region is CAISGSDNEQFF. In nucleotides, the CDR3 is TGTGCCATCAGTGGGTCCGACAATGAGCAGTTCTTC.

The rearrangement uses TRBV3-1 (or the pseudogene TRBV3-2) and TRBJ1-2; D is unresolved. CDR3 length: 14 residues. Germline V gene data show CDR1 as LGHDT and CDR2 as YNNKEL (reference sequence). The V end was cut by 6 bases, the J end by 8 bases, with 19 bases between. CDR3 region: CASRSSEYETGYTF. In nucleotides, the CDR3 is TGTGCCAGCAGGTCCTCGGAGTATGAGACGGGCTACACCTTC.

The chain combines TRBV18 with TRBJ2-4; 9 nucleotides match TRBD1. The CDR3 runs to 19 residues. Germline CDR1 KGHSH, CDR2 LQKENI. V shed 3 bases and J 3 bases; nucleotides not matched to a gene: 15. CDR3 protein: CASSPRGPQGARGKNIQYF. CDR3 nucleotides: TGTGCCAGCTCACCTCGGGGACCACAGGGGGCGCGGGGCAAAAACATTCAGTACTTC.

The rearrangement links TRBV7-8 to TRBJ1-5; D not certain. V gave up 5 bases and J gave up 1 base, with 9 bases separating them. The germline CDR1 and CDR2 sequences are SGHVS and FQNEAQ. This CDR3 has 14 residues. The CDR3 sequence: CASSPKNSNQPQHF. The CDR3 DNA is TGTGCCAGCAGCCCAAAGAACAGCAATCAGCCCCAGCATTTT.

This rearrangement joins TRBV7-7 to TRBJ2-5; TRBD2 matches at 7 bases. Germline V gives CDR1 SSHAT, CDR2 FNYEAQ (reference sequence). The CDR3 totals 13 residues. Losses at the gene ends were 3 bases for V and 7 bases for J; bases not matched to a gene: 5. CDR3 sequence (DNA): TGTGCCAGCAGCTTGGGAGGGTTTGGGACCCAGTACTTC. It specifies CASSLGGFGTQYF.

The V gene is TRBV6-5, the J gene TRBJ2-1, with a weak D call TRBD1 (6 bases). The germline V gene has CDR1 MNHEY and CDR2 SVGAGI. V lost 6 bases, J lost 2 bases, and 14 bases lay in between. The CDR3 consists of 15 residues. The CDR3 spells CASRDGQRAYNEQFF. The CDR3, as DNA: TGTGCCAGCAGGGATGGACAGAGGGCCTACAATGAGCAGTTCTTC.

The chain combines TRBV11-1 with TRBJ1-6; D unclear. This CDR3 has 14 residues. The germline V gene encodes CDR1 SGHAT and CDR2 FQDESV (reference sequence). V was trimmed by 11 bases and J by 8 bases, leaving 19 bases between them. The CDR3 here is CASSRGEGDSPLHF. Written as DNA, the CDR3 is TGTGCCTCCTCTAGAGGTGAAGGAGATTCACCCCTCCACTTT.